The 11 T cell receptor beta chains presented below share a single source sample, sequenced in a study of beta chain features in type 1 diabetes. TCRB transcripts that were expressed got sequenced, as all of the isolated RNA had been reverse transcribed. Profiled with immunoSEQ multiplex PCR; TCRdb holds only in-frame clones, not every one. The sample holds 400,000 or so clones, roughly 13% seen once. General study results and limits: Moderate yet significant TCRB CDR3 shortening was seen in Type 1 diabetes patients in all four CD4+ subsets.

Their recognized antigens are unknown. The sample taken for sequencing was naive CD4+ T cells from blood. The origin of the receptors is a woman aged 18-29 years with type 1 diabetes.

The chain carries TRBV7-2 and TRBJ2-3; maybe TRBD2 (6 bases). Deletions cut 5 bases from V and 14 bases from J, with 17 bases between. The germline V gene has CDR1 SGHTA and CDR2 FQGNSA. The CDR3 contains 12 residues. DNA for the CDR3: TGTGCCAGCAGCGCCAATCAGTTGGGGGGGTATTTT. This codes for CASSANQLGGYF.

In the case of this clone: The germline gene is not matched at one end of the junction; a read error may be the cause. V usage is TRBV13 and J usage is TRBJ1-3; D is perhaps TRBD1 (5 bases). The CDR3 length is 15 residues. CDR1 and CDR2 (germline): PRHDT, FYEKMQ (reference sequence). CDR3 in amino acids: CASTLRAGAGNTIYF. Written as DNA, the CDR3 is TGTGCCAGCACCTTACGCGCGGGGGCTGGAAACACCATATATTTT.

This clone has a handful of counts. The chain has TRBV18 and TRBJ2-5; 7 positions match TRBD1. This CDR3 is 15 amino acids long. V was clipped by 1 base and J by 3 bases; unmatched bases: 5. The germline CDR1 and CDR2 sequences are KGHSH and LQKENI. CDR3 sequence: CASSPLGQAKETQYF. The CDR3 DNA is TGTGCCAGCTCACCACTCGGACAGGCTAAAGAGACCCAGTACTTC.

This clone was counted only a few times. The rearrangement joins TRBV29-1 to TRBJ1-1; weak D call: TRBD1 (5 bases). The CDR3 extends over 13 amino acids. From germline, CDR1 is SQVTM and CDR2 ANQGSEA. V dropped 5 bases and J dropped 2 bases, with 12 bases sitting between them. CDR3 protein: CSVSLQGNTEAFF. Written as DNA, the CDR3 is TGCAGCGTTTCACTGCAGGGAAACACTGAAGCTTTCTTT.

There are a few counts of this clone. The CDR3 nucleotides read TGTGCCACCAGCAGAGAGTGGGGACAGGGGGTCTCCTACGAGCAGTACTTC. Protein product: CATSREWGQGVSYEQYF. V gene TRBV15 combines with J gene TRBJ2-7; 11 nucleotides match TRBD1. V was pared by 0 bases and J by 0 bases, with 4 bases of the junction left unmatched. Germline V gene data show CDR1 as LNHNV and CDR2 as YYDKDF (reference sequence). The CDR3 consists of 17 residues.

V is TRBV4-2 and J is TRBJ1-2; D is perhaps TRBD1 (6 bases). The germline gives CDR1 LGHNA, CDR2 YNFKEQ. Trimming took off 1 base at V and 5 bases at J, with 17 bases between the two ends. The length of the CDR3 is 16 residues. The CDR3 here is CASSQGAPGHLYGYTF. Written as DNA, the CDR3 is TGTGCCAGCAGCCAAGGTGCCCCGGGACACCTATATGGCTACACCTTC.

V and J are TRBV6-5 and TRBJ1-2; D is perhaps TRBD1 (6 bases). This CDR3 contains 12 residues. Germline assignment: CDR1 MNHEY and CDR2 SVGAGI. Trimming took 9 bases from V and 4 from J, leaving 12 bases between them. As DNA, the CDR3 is TGTGCCAGTGCAGGGGAACTCTATGGCTACACCTTC. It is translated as CASAGELYGYTF.

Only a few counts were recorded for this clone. The CDR3 region is CASSESQAGSDEQFF. The DNA of the CDR3 is TGTGCCAGCAGTGAGTCCCAAGCGGGATCGGATGAGCAGTTCTTC. The chain uses TRBV6-1 and TRBJ2-1; 7 nucleotides line up with TRBD2. The germline CDR1 and CDR2 sequences are MNHNS and SASEGT. CDR3 length: 15 amino acids. The junction had 10 bases not matched to a gene; V was cut back by 3 bases and J by 8 bases.

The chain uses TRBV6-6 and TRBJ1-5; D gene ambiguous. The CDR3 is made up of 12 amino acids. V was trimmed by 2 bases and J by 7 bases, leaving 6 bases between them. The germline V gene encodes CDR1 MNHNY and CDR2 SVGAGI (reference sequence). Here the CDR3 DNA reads TGTGCCAGCAGTTACATCCGGCAGCCCCAGCATTTT. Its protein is CASSYIRQPQHF.

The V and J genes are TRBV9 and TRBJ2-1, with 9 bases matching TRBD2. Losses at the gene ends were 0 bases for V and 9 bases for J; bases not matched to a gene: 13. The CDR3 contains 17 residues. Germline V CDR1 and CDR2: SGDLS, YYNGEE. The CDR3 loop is CASSVGGSGSEHVEQFF. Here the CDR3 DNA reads TGTGCCAGCAGCGTAGGAGGTAGCGGGAGCGAGCACGTTGAGCAGTTCTTC.

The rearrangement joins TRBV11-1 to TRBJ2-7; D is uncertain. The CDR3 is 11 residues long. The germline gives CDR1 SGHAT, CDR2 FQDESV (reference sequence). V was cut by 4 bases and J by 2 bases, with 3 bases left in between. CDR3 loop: CASSSAYEQYF. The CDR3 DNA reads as TGTGCCAGCAGCTCCGCCTACGAGCAGTACTTC.